This is a list of T cell receptor beta chains from one sample in a study of T cell responses to AZD1222 COVID-19 vaccine. Clones were read by immunoSEQ multiplex PCR, and TCRdb kept only the in-frame ones, dropping some. The sample records more than 150,000 clones, 85% to 95% being singletons. The material was peripheral blood, obtained 28 days after the second AZD1222 dose. The receptors were gathered from an adult who received the AZD1222 COVID-19 vaccine. The CDR3 runs from the conserved cysteine through the conserved F or W. A D gene is named only where the DNA matches it firmly. Size tells how often a clone was seen (once, few, many) or the class of an expanded clone, and some rows leave it out.

abundance,v_gene,j_gene,d_gene,CDR3aa,CDR3nt
.,TRBV6-6,TRBJ1-1,.,CASSSTDDTEAFF,TGTGCCAGCAGCTCGACAGATGACACTGAAGCTTTCTTT
.,TRBV18,TRBJ1-5,.,CASSPSEGTGNQPQHF,TGTGCCAGCTCACCCAGCGAGGGTACGGGCAATCAGCCCCAGCATTTT
.,TRBV9,TRBJ1-3,.,CASSVGGDRGNTIYF,TGTGCCAGCAGCGTAGGGGGGGACCGCGGAAACACCATATATTTT
.,TRBV7-2,TRBJ1-6,TRBD1,CASSSLTGGNSPLHF,TGTGCCAGCAGCTCTTTGACAGGGGGCAATTCACCCCTCCACTTT
.,TRBV6-5,TRBJ1-2,TRBD1,CASMMDRGHGYTF,TGTGCCAGCATGATGGACAGGGGCCATGGCTACACCTTC
.,TRBV11-2,TRBJ1-4,.,CASSLGTASNEKLFF,TGTGCCAGCAGTCTCGGGACGGCCTCTAATGAAAAACTGTTTTTT
.,TRBV6-4,TRBJ2-1,.,CASSSGGRPYNEQFF,TGTGCCAGCAGCTCTGGGGGGAGGCCCTACAATGAGCAGTTCTTC
.,TRBV5-4,TRBJ2-2,TRBD1,CASSDSGTGTGELFF,TGTGCCAGCAGCGATTCCGGGACAGGGACCGGGGAGCTGTTTTTT
.,TRBV4-3,TRBJ2-1,.,CASSQDWVIGTPSYNEQFF,TGCGCCAGCAGCCAAGATTGGGTAATCGGGACACCCTCCTACAATGAGCAGTTCTTC
.,TRBV19,TRBJ2-7,.,CASSQDVVYEQYF,TGTGCCAGTAGCCAGGACGTAGTCTACGAGCAGTACTTC
.,TRBV29-1,TRBJ2-1,.,CSVDRYNEQFF,TGCAGCGTTGACAGGTACAATGAGCAGTTCTTC
.,TRBV5-8,TRBJ2-7,.,CASSLGQGDEQYF,TGTGCCAGCAGCTTAGGGCAGGGTGACGAGCAGTACTTC
.,TRBV29-1,TRBJ1-1,.,CSALPRLANTEAFF,TGCAGCGCCCTTCCAAGGCTGGCTAACACTGAAGCTTTCTTT
.,TRBV7-3,TRBJ1-5,.,CASSLTGNQPQHF,TGTGCCAGCAGCTTAACAGGGAATCAGCCCCAGCATTTT
.,TRBV5-1,TRBJ2-3,.,CASSFGLITDTQYF,TGCGCCAGCAGCTTCGGGTTGATCACAGATACGCAGTATTTT
.,TRBV7-3,TRBJ1-1,.,CASSLSGALNTEAFF,TGTGCCAGCAGCTTAAGTGGGGCGCTGAACACTGAAGCTTTCTTT
.,TRBV14,TRBJ1-5,.,CASSPAQFQPQHF,TGTGCCAGCAGCCCCGCGCAGTTCCAGCCCCAGCATTTT
once,TRBV7-9,TRBJ1-1,.,CASTGSRNTEAFF,TGTGCCAGCACAGGGTCTAGGAACACTGAAGCTTTCTTT
.,TRBV20-1,TRBJ1-2,.,CSARRGRGYTF,TGCAGTGCTAGACGTGGACGGGGCTACACCTTC
.,TRBV7-2,TRBJ1-3,TRBD1,CASSLDRGLGNTIYF,TGTGCCAGCAGCTTGGACAGGGGGCTTGGAAACACCATATATTTT
.,TRBV3-1/TRBV3-2,TRBJ1-3,.,CASSQERNTGNTIYF,TGTGCCAGCAGCCAAGAAAGGAATACAGGAAACACCATATATTTT
.,TRBV6-5,TRBJ2-3,.,CASSLAGYYTDTQYF,TGTGCCAGCAGTTTGGCGGGATACTACACAGATACGCAGTATTTT
once,TRBV5-4,TRBJ2-1,.,CASSYGTNEQFF,TGTGCCAGCAGCTATGGGACAAATGAGCAGTTCTTC
once,TRBV9,TRBJ2-3,.,CASSPGLHPDTQYF,TGTGCCAGCAGCCCCGGACTCCACCCAGATACGCAGTATTTT
.,TRBV2,TRBJ2-7,.,CASSPDRPGEQYF,TGTGCCAGCAGTCCAGACAGGCCGGGGGAGCAGTACTTC
.,TRBV5-1,TRBJ2-1,TRBD2,CASSLLGGRNEQFF,TGCGCCAGCAGCTTACTAGGCGGGAGAAATGAGCAGTTCTTC
.,TRBV6-2/TRBV6-3,TRBJ1-6,.,CASSYGQGDSPLHF,TGTGCCAGCAGTTACGGGCAAGGGGATTCACCCCTCCACTTT
.,TRBV4-3,TRBJ2-5,TRBD1,CASSQNTPTGGQETQYF,TGCGCCAGCAGCCAGAATACCCCGACAGGGGGTCAAGAGACCCAGTACTTC
.,TRBV7-9,TRBJ2-6,.,CASSPRTPPSSGANVLTF,TGTGCCAGCAGCCCGAGGACCCCACCAAGCTCTGGGGCCAACGTCCTGACTTTC
.,TRBV19,TRBJ1-5,.,CASTQGTATIVWQPQHF,TGTGCCAGTACCCAGGGGACGGCGACAATCGTATGGCAGCCCCAGCATTTT
.,TRBV28,TRBJ1-1,TRBD1,CASSRTGAHTEAFF,TGTGCCAGCAGCAGGACAGGGGCCCACACTGAAGCTTTCTTT
many,TRBV2,TRBJ1-4,.,CASKQRVRLNEKLFF,TGTGCCAGCAAGCAAAGGGTTCGTCTTAATGAAAAACTGTTTTTT
.,TRBV7-6,TRBJ2-7,.,CASSLASTFSYEQYF,TGTGCCAGCAGCTTAGCCTCCACCTTCTCCTACGAGCAGTACTTC
.,TRBV19,TRBJ1-1,.,CASSPWTNPNTEAFF,TGTGCCAGTAGTCCCTGGACAAACCCGAACACTGAAGCTTTCTTT
.,TRBV11-3,TRBJ2-2,TRBD2,CASSAGLATGELFF,TGTGCCAGCAGCGCCGGACTAGCTACCGGGGAGCTGTTTTTT
once,TRBV6-5,TRBJ2-3,TRBD2,CASSYSGLSTDTQYF,TGTGCCAGCAGTTACTCGGGACTAAGCACAGATACGCAGTATTTT
once,TRBV2,TRBJ2-7,.,CASSGLGSYEQYF,TGTGCCAGCTCGGGCCTAGGGTCCTACGAGCAGTACTTC
few,TRBV7-2,TRBJ1-3,.,CASSVQGAGNTIYF,TGTGCCAGCAGCGTACAGGGCGCCGGAAACACCATATATTTT
.,TRBV12-2,TRBJ1-6,.,CASRLVYEGASLSYNSPLHF,TGTGCAAGTCGCTTAGTGTACGAGGGGGCGAGCCTCTCCTATAATTCACCCCTCCACTTT
.,TRBV7-8,TRBJ2-2,.,CASSLRRSNTGELFF,TGTGCCAGCAGCTTACGGAGATCGAACACCGGGGAGCTGTTTTTT
.,TRBV30,TRBJ2-1,.,CAWSVSGDEQFF,TGTGCCTGGAGTGTAAGCGGTGATGAGCAGTTCTTC
.,TRBV18,TRBJ2-1,.,CASSQGGNRYPSSYNEQFF,TGTGCCAGCTCACAAGGGGGTAACCGCTACCCGAGCTCCTACAATGAGCAGTTCTTC
.,TRBV9,TRBJ1-4,.,CASSGGWGEKLFF,TGTGCCAGCAGCGGTGGGTGGGGTGAAAAACTGTTTTTT
.,TRBV19,TRBJ1-2,TRBD1,CASTLRGPGQGGGYTF,TGTGCCAGTACCCTCAGAGGACCGGGACAGGGAGGCGGCTACACCTTC
.,TRBV7-8,TRBJ2-1,TRBD1,CASSHPGQGSNEQFF,TGTGCCAGCAGCCATCCGGGACAGGGCTCCAATGAGCAGTTCTTC